The table lists the clone carrying this TCR beta chain with many counts. Antigen specificity is unknown. The data originate from a study of neurological immune-mediated disorders. Study-wide background: Secondary progressive disease was present in 3, and relapsing-remitting disease in some 30, of the roughly 34 multiple sclerosis patients. Study outcomes and limitations: Healthy controls had more TCR clonal expansion than multiple sclerosis, which showed the least, whereas HTLV-1-associated myelopathy showed the most.

Every sequencing run produced over 200 million TCR-beta sequences, and the sequences from any one run covered 15-18 subjects. TCRdb reprocessed the 5' RACE reads via MiXCR and lists one record per CDR3 protein. Of some 80,000 distinct CDR3 sequences in the sample, around 4.7% are singletons; the top ten hold 5% to 6%. The germline gives CDR1 MNHEY, CDR2 SMNVEV (reference sequence). CDR3 length: 13 residues. V was trimmed by 5 bases and J by 6 bases, leaving 14 bases between them. Time point specified: longitudinal time-point 3. The clonotype originates from an older woman with multiple sclerosis. Sequenced: PBMCs. The rearrangement joins TRBV27 to TRBJ2-7; D ambiguous. The CDR3 DNA reads as TGTGCCAGCAGTCCCCGCCCGTATACCGAGCAGTACTTC. Its translation: CASSPRPYTEQYF.